The 10 T cell receptor beta chains below all came from one sample that was sequenced in a study of shared clonotypes between healthy human individuals. Measured with immunoSEQ multiplex PCR; TCRdb has only the in-frame clones, and not every one. The sample yields 2 million to 2.5 million clones, more than 80% seen once. What was sequenced was naive CD4+ T cells from PBMCs. Subset of the sample: CD45RA+ positively selected. The receptors stem from a man younger than 35 in good health. Some clones in this sample may be carry-over from other donors' samples.

This clone was counted once. In DNA, the CDR3 is TGTGCCAGCAGCTATGGGACAGGGGGCCGGTTAGAGACCCAGTACTTC. Its protein product is CASSYGTGGRLETQYF. The chain employs TRBV5-5 and TRBJ2-5; 12 bases map to TRBD1. The CDR3 length is 16 residues. V lost 3 bases and J lost 4; bases outside the gene matches: 7. CDR1 SGHKS and CDR2 YYEKEE come from the germline V gene (reference sequence).

In regard to this clone: This specimen includes other DNA sequences encoding the same CDR3. The V gene is TRBV4-1, the J gene TRBJ1-1; no firm D call. Trimming shortened V by 0 bases and J by 1 base, and 6 bases separated the two germline ends. There are 14 residues in the CDR3. Germline lookup yields CDR1 MGHRA and CDR2 YSYEKL. The CDR3 bases are TGCGCCAGCAGCCAAGATCGGACGAACACTGAAGCTTTCTTT. Encoded protein: CASSQDRTNTEAFF.

This sequence joins TRBV2 and TRBJ1-3; D unclear. The V gene lost 6 bases and the J gene lost 4 bases, with 10 bases spanning the gap. This CDR3 is 13 amino acids long. From germline, CDR1 is SNHLY and CDR2 FYNNEI. The CDR3 sequence: CASRQRMGNTIYF. DNA for the CDR3: TGTGCCAGCAGACAAAGAATGGGAAACACCATATATTTT.

This clone has a handful of counts. This sequence joins TRBV11-2 and TRBJ1-5; D uncertain. V lost 5 bases and J 5 bases, leaving 10 bases between the germline ends. Germline V gene lookup returns CDR1 SGHAT and CDR2 FQNNGV. The CDR3 is 13 residues long. The DNA of the CDR3 is TGTGCCAGCAGCGTTGGTCTGGATCAGCCCCAGCATTTT. Its translation is CASSVGLDQPQHF.

The genes are TRBV20-1 and TRBJ1-6, with D maybe TRBD1 (5 bases). The V gene's germline CDR1 is DFQATT and CDR2 SNEGSKA (reference sequence). This CDR3 has 10 residues. The CDR3 DNA follows: TGCAGGGTGGGGGATTCACCCCTCCACTTT. Amino acid sequence: CRVGDSPLHF.

This chain joins TRBV7-8 and TRBJ1-1; D ambiguous. The CDR3 totals 13 residues. The germline V gene encodes CDR1 SGHVS and CDR2 FQNEAQ. The DNA for the CDR3 is TGTGCTTCGAGGGTCCTCATGAACACTGAAGCTTTCTTT. Protein: CASRVLMNTEAFF.

V usage is TRBV5-1 and J usage is TRBJ1-4; D unresolved. The CDR3 covers 15 residues. CDR1 is SGHRS and CDR2 is YFSETQ in the germline V gene. V was trimmed by 3 bases and J by 8 bases, leaving 17 bases between them. The CDR3 DNA reads TGCGCCAGCAGCTACCGACAAGGCGCAAGCGAAAAACTGTTTTTT. Amino acid sequence: CASSYRQGASEKLFF.

There are a few counts of this clone. This chain joins TRBV5-1 and TRBJ1-1; D unclear. V lost 5 bases and J 0 bases, leaving 11 bases between the germline ends. This CDR3 contains 14 residues. CDR1 is SGHRS and CDR2 is YFSETQ in the germline V gene. CDR3 loop: CASRSARMNTEAFF. Here the CDR3 DNA reads TGCGCCAGCAGGTCGGCACGGATGAACACTGAAGCTTTCTTT.

Concerning this clone itself: The same CDR3 arises from other DNA sequences in this sample as well. CDR3 residues: CASSPPGTQYF. The CDR3 DNA reads as TGTGCCAGCTCACCCCCGGGTACGCAGTATTTT. This sequence joins TRBV18 and TRBJ2-3; D remains unclear. V dropped 3 bases and J dropped 8 bases, with 6 bases sitting between them. Germline V gives CDR1 KGHSH, CDR2 LQKENI. This CDR3 is 11 amino acids long. Filled out from reference TRBV18 and TRBJ2-3, the complete variable domain reads NAGVMQNPRHLVRRRGQEARLRCSPMKGHSHVYWYRQLPEEGLKFMVYLQKENIIDESGMPKERFSAEFPKEGPSILRIQQVVRGDSAAYFCASSPPGTQYFGPGTRLTVL.

Remarks on this clone: The same CDR3 also results from other DNA sequences found in this sample. V and J are TRBV11-3 and TRBJ2-1; 13 bases agree with TRBD2. The CDR3 has 17 residues. Germline-derived CDR1 and CDR2 are SGHNT and YENEEA. V lost 1 base to trimming and J lost 4 bases; unmatched junction nucleotides: 4. The DNA for the CDR3 is TGTGCCAGCAGCTTAGGGGGGACTAGCGGGGCGTACAATGAGCAGTTCTTC. Protein product: CASSLGGTSGAYNEQFF.